The clone carrying this T cell receptor (beta chain) has only a few counts. Its target is not known. The record originates from a study of T-cell memory formation after mild COVID-19. Study summary: TCR clusters were mostly donor specific.

Constant-segment-primed 5'RACE gave TCR alpha and TCR beta cDNA libraries with sample barcodes and UMIs. TCRdb recomputed calls from the 5' RACE reads with MiXCR, one row per CDR3 protein. The sample lists about 270,000 distinct CDR3 sequences; roughly 15% were seen once. Study results and caveats: Unconfirmed was the SARS-CoV-2 specificity of second-wave clones that peaked on day 37.

CDR1 is MDHEN and CDR2 is SYDVKM in the germline V gene. With 5 bases clipped from V and 3 bases from J, the junction kept 7 bases outside the gene matches. This CDR3 comprises 16 residues. This TCR derives from an adult woman who had mild COVID-19 (a few samples of this study predate the infection). Cell type and time point are not known. The rearrangement uses TRBV28 and TRBJ2-2, with TRBD1 matching over 9 bases. What was sequenced was PBMCs or a T cell subset sorted from them (not recorded which). This CDR3 is CASSPPGTGYTGELFF. CDR3 in DNA: TGTGCCAGCAGTCCCCCCGGGACAGGGTACACCGGGGAGCTGTTTTTT.